This passage covers 26 T cell receptor beta chains from one sample sequenced in a study of T cells in Graves' hyperthyroidism and ophthalmopathy. The TCR beta CDR3 regions underwent amplification using RNA transcripts as the source. The TCR CDR3 was amplified in a first-round RT-PCR using the HTBI primer set. In TCRdb, the multiplex PCR reads were re-called with MiXCR into one record per CDR3 protein. The table lists about 510,000 distinct CDR3 sequences, about 45% of them singletons, with about 45% in the top ten. The source material was peripheral blood or thyroid tissue (not recorded which). These receptors all stem from an adult woman with Graves' disease, either hyperthyroidism or ophthalmopathy (not recorded which).

This clonotype appeared a few times. The chain employs TRBV7-6 and TRBJ1-6; 7 nucleotides match TRBD1. The V segment lost 3 bases and the J segment 7 bases; nucleotides outside the gene matches: 9. This CDR3 has 16 amino acids. Germline-derived CDR1 and CDR2 are SGHVS and FNYEAQ. In DNA form, the CDR3 reads TGTGCCAGCAGCTTGCAGCGGACAGGATCAAATTCACCCCTCCACTTT. Translating gives CASSLQRTGSNSPLHF.

The V and J genes are TRBV5-1 and TRBJ1-6; TRBD1 is a possible D gene (6 bases). There are 17 residues in the CDR3. Looked up from germline, CDR1 is SGHRS and CDR2 is YFSETQ. V lost 7 bases and J lost 5, with 22 bases in between. CDR3 region: CASGEGGFGRDNSPLHF. DNA of the CDR3: TGCGCCAGCGGTGAAGGGGGGTTTGGCCGGGATAATTCACCCCTCCACTTT.

This clonotype has ten or more counts. The chain employs TRBV28 and TRBJ1-1; D perhaps matches TRBD1 (5 bases). The CDR3 has 14 residues. V was shortened by 6 bases and J by 6 bases, with 17 bases between the two germline ends. Germline assignment: CDR1 MDHEN and CDR2 SYDVKM. CDR3 bases: TGTGCCAGCAGAGGGACGGGGGTCGTGGCTGAAGCTTTCTTT. Translating gives CASRGTGVVAEAFF.

This rearrangement joins TRBV15 to TRBJ1-1; tentative D call: TRBD1 (6 bases). This CDR3 is 16 amino acids long. Trimming removed 7 bases from V and 1 base from J, with 19 bases in between. The germline gives CDR1 LNHNV, CDR2 YYDKDF (reference sequence). In nucleotides, the CDR3 is TGTGCCACCAACCAACAGGGAATGTGGAGGAACACTGAAGCTTTCTTT. Translation gives CATNQQGMWRNTEAFF.

The table lists this clonotype with a few counts. The chain uses TRBV7-3 and TRBJ2-5, with D perhaps assigned TRBD1 or TRBD2 (5 bases each). The V gene lost 3 bases and the J gene lost 3 bases, with 17 bases spanning the gap. Germline-derived CDR1 and CDR2 are SGHTA and FQGTGA. The length of the CDR3 is 16 residues. CDR3 sequence: CASSFDATGAKETQYF. The CDR3 DNA reads as TGTGCCAGCAGCTTTGACGCGACCGGGGCGAAAGAGACCCAGTACTTC.

V and J are TRBV19 and TRBJ1-2; a possible D gene is TRBD1 (6 bases). CDR3 length: 13 amino acids. Trimming pared 3 bases from V and 6 bases from J, leaving 11 bases between. From germline, CDR1 is LNHDA and CDR2 SQIVND (reference sequence). CDR3 nucleotide sequence: TGTGCCAGTAGTATCAACAGGGACGATGGCTACACCTTC. It is translated as CASSINRDDGYTF.

This clonotype has ten or more counts. The chain has TRBV7-2 and TRBJ2-6; D gene ambiguous. CDR3 length equals 14 residues. V gave up 7 bases and J gave up 0 bases, with 7 bases separating them. Looked up from germline, CDR1 is SGHTA and CDR2 is FQGNSA. For the CDR3, the DNA is TGTGCCAGCATCACGTCCTCTGGGGCCAACGTCCTGACTTTC. The encoded protein is CASITSSGANVLTF.

The chain links TRBV3-1 to TRBJ1-5; unclear D gene. From germline, CDR1 is LGHDT and CDR2 YNNKEL (reference sequence). The CDR3 contains 15 residues. Trimming took off 5 bases at V and 0 bases at J, with 11 bases between the two ends. The CDR3 bases are TGTGCCAGCAGCGAGTTACCGTATAGCAATCAGCCCCAGCATTTT. This gives the protein CASSELPYSNQPQHF.

V gene TRBV2 combines with J gene TRBJ2-7, with D possibly matching TRBD1 (6 bases). Germline V gene data show CDR1 as SNHLY and CDR2 as FYNNEI. With 7 bases removed from V and 3 bases from J, the gap between germline ends came to 19 bases. CDR3 length: 15 amino acids. Here the CDR3 DNA reads TGTGCCAGCAATGCGCCGGGACAAAAGATCTACGAGCAGTACTTC. Translation gives CASNAPGQKIYEQYF.

Ten or more counts support this clonotype. The chain joins TRBV7-9 to TRBJ2-2; a weak D match, TRBD2 (6 bases). Germline V gene lookup returns CDR1 SEHNR and CDR2 FQNEAQ (reference sequence). The CDR3 runs to 16 residues. V was shortened by 5 bases and J by 6 bases, with 19 bases between the two germline ends. The CDR3 DNA reads TGTGCCAGCAGCCCCCCGGGGGTCAGCCGGGCCGGGGAGCTGTTTTTT. Encoded protein: CASSPPGVSRAGELFF.

The V gene is TRBV27, the J gene TRBJ1-1, with TRBD1 matching over 9 bases. Per germline, CDR1 MNHEY and CDR2 SMNVEV (reference sequence). The V segment lost 5 bases and the J segment 1 base; nucleotides outside the gene matches: 5. The CDR3 contains 15 residues. The CDR3 here is CASSLKQGANTEAFF. CDR3 DNA sequence: TGTGCCAGCAGTCTAAAACAGGGGGCGAACACTGAAGCTTTCTTT.

With respect to this clonotype: The germline gene is not matched at one end of the junction; a read error may be the cause. The genes are TRBV29-1 and TRBJ1-1; the match to TRBD1 covers 8 bases. Germline assignment: CDR1 SQVTM and CDR2 ANQGSEA. There are 13 residues in the CDR3. The CDR3, as DNA: TGCAGCGTGGAAGACAGGGGGAACACTGAAGCTTTCTTT. Translation: CSVEDRGNTEAFF.

This clonotype was detected only once. The chain joins TRBV12-3 or TRBV12-4 to TRBJ1-2, with 7 bases matching TRBD1. This CDR3 contains 17 residues. The J segment lost 4 bases and the V segment lost 6 bases, leaving 17 bases of the junction unmatched. The CDR3 DNA reads as TGTGCCAGCAGCATAAACAGGGGCGGCAGGCCCTCCTATGGCTACACCTTC. Protein sequence: CASSINRGGRPSYGYTF.

This clonotype was observed a few times. It is likely a read error, because the conserved phenylalanine at the end of the CDR3 is missing. The DNA is left out, because the CDR3 cannot be placed on it with certainty; the CDR3 is given as TCRdb lists it. This chain connects TRBV2 to TRBJ1-1; the table's D call, TRBD1, has no DNA check behind it. The CDR3 has 8 residues if both end residues are counted. Germline V gene sequence: CDR1 SNHLY, CDR2 FYNNEI. The CDR3 reads CASSDTGL.

This chain joins TRBV29-1 and TRBJ1-2; D gene uncertain. Germline V lookup: CDR1 SQVTM, CDR2 ANQGSEA. This CDR3 contains 14 residues. V was cut by 0 bases and J by 5 bases, with 13 bases left in between. The DNA for the CDR3 is TGCAGCGTTGAAGAACTAGCGGGAGGGTATGGCTACACCTTC. Translating gives CSVEELAGGYGYTF. Full variable domain (missing parts from reference TRBV29-1 and TRBJ1-2): SAVISQKPSRDICQRGTSLTIQCQVDSQVTMMFWYRQQPGQSLTLIATANQGSEATYESGFVIDKFPISRPNLTFSTLTVSNMSPEDSSIYLCSVEELAGGYGYTFGSGTRLTVV.

This clonotype was found a few times. This chain uses TRBV7-2 with TRBJ1-1, with D perhaps TRBD1 (6 bases). CDR3 length: 13 amino acids. Trimming removed 5 bases at V and 5 bases at J, with 12 bases between. Germline V lookup: CDR1 SGHTA, CDR2 FQGNSA. The CDR3 is CASSNRVPTEAFF. In nucleotides, the CDR3 is TGTGCCAGCAGCAACAGGGTACCGACTGAAGCTTTCTTT.

This chain links TRBV15 with TRBJ2-5; 7 bases line up with TRBD1. The CDR3 sequence is 17 residues long. V trimming: 0 bases; J trimming: 5 bases; junction bases outside the gene matches: 12. Per the germline V gene, CDR1 is LNHNV and CDR2 is YYDKDF (reference sequence). The CDR3 reads CATSRDKGALVEETQYF. CDR3 DNA: TGTGCCACCAGCAGAGATAAGGGGGCGTTGGTTGAGGAGACCCAGTACTTC.

In the case of this clonotype: This may stem from a read error, because a much larger clone lies one nucleotide away. This chain uses TRBV7-8 with TRBJ1-5, with 7 bases aligning to TRBD1. The CDR3 is 12 amino acids. Germline-derived CDR1 and CDR2 are SGHVS and FQNEAQ. Trimming removed 5 bases from V and 14 bases from J; junction bases left unmatched: 9. The CDR3 DNA sequence: TGTGCCAGCAGCATCGGACAGGTGTACGAGCATTTT. Protein product: CASSIGQVYEHF.

V gene TRBV2 combines with J gene TRBJ2-6, with TRBD1 identical over 9 bases. After removal of 4 bases from V and 4 bases from J, the junction contained 11 bases not matched to a gene. The CDR3 is made up of 18 amino acids. Germline values: CDR1 SNHLY, CDR2 FYNNEI. The CDR3, as DNA: TGTGCCAGCAGTGTACCGGGACAGGGTGAAGCCGGGGCCAACGTCCTGACTTTC. Translation: CASSVPGQGEAGANVLTF.

CDR3 residues: CASSLGQGNEQYF. The DNA for the CDR3 is TGCGCCAGCAGCTTGGGACAGGGAAACGAGCAGTACTTC. This chain links TRBV5-1 with TRBJ2-7, with TRBD1 matching over 7 bases. Trimming cost V 0 bases and J 5 bases; bases outside gene matches: 2. The CDR3 is 13 residues long. CDR1 is SGHRS, CDR2 YFSETQ, per germline. The full variable domain, with the rest looked up from reference TRBV5-1 and TRBJ2-7, is KAGVTQTPRYLIKTRGQQVTLSCSPISGHRSVSWYQQTPGQGLQFLFEYFSETQRNKGNFPGRFSGRQFSNSRSEMNVSTLELGDSALYLCASSLGQGNEQYFGPGTRLTVT.

This chain uses TRBV6-6 with TRBJ2-7; TRBD2 agrees at 10 bases. Germline CDR1 and CDR2: MNHNY and SVGAGI (reference sequence). CDR3 length equals 16 residues. Trimming at V came to 2 bases and at J to 6 bases, leaving 10 bases not matched to a gene. The CDR3, as DNA: TGTGCCAGCAGTTACGTCAGCGGGAGGGCCTCCGGCGAGCAGTACTTC. Protein product: CASSYVSGRASGEQYF.

CDR3 nucleotide sequence: TGTGCCAGCAGCCATAGGGACTCCCGGGGGCCGGAGACCCAGTACTTC. It translates to CASSHRDSRGPETQYF. V is TRBV3-1 and J is TRBJ2-5, with D possibly called TRBD1 or TRBD2 (6 bases each). Per germline, CDR1 LGHDT and CDR2 YNNKEL (reference sequence). There are 16 residues in the CDR3. Deletions cut 3 bases from V and 5 bases from J, with 19 bases between.

The genes are TRBV29-1 and TRBJ2-5; no clear D gene. The CDR3 runs to 12 residues. Germline lookup yields CDR1 SQVTM and CDR2 ANQGSEA. Between the trimmed V and J ends, which lost 4 bases and 3 bases, there was a span of 9 bases. The CDR3 DNA reads as TGCAGCGTTGTCCAGGAAGAAGAGACCCAGTACTTC. Amino acid sequence: CSVVQEEETQYF.

This chain joins TRBV7-3 and TRBJ2-5, with a tentative D call TRBD1 (5 bases). V lost 1 base to trimming and J lost 6 bases, with 18 bases between them. Germline CDR1 reads SGHTA; CDR2 reads FQGTGA. The CDR3 is made up of 16 amino acids. The CDR3 protein is CASSLITGAMSKTQYF. DNA of the CDR3: TGTGCCAGCAGCTTAATTACTGGGGCGATGTCTAAGACCCAGTACTTC.

The rearrangement uses TRBV7-9 and TRBJ2-5; 10 nucleotides match TRBD2. Germline lookup yields CDR1 SEHNR and CDR2 FQNEAQ (reference sequence). With V trimmed by 6 bases and J by 1 base, 14 bases remained unmatched. This CDR3 region has 18 residues. CDR3 residues: CASSKGKGLAESQETQYF. The CDR3 DNA is TGTGCCAGCAGTAAAGGGAAAGGACTAGCGGAGTCCCAAGAGACCCAGTACTTC.

Comment on this clonotype: Since a much larger clone is just one base distant, this may be a read error. The chain has TRBV9 and TRBJ2-7, with 8 bases fitting TRBD2. The CDR3 is 15 amino acids. CDR1 and CDR2 (germline): SGDLS, YYNGEE. DNA for the CDR3: TGTGCCAGCAACGTAGACGGCGGGGGGACCTACGAGCAGTACTTC. Encoded protein: CASNVDGGGTYEQYF.